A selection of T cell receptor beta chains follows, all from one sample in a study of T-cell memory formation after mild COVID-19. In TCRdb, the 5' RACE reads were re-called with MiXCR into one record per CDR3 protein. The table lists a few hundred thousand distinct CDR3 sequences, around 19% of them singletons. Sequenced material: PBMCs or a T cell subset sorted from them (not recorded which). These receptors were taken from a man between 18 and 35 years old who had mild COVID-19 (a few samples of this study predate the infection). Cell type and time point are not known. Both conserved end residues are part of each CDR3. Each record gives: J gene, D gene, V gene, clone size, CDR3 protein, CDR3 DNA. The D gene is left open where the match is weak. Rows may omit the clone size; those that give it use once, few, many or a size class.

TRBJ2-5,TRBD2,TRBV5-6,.,CASSLGLELLSGRETQYF,TGTGCCAGCAGCTTAGGACTAGAGCTTCTGAGTGGTCGCGAGACCCAGTACTTC
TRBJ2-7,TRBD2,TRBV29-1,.,CSAYERGGGSYEQYF,TGCAGCGCATACGAGCGGGGGGGAGGCTCCTACGAGCAGTACTTC
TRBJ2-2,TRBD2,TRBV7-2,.,CASSLTSADTGELFF,TGTGCCAGCAGCCTAACTAGCGCAGACACCGGGGAGCTGTTTTTT
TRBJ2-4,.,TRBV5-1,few,CASSPGGREMVQYF,TGCGCCAGCAGCCCGGGGGGCCGAGAGATGGTTCAGTACTTC
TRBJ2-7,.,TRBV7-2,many,CASSLAIMGGDPYEQYF,TGTGCCAGCAGCTTAGCTATCATGGGAGGCGACCCCTACGAGCAGTACTTC
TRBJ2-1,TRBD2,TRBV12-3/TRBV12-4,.,CASSFSGSYNEQFF,TGTGCCAGCAGTTTTAGCGGGAGCTACAATGAGCAGTTCTTC
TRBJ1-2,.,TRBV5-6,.,CASSLNGPYGYTF,TGTGCCAGCAGCTTAAACGGCCCCTATGGCTACACCTTC
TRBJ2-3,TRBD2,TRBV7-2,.,CASKLAGVSTDTQYF,TGTGCCAGCAAATTAGCGGGGGTTAGCACAGATACGCAGTATTTT
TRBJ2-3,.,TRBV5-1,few,CANPPRASTDTQYF,TGCGCCAACCCACCCCGTGCTAGCACAGATACGCAGTATTTT
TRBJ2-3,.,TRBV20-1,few,CSARDHSQRDTQYF,TGCAGTGCTAGAGATCACAGCCAGCGGGATACGCAGTATTTT
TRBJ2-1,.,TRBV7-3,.,CASSLMLGGWNEQFF,TGTGCCAGCAGCTTAATGTTGGGAGGATGGAATGAGCAGTTCTTC
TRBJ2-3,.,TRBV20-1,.,CSAFGGRGSDTQYF,TGCAGTGCCTTCGGGGGGCGAGGGTCGGATACGCAGTATTTT
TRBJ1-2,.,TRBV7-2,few,CASSRTVNYGYTF,TGTGCCAGCAGCCGGACAGTTAACTATGGCTACACCTTC
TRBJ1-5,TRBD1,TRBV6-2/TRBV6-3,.,CASSYSPGQGALGQPQHF,TGTGCCAGCAGTTACTCTCCGGGACAGGGGGCTCTAGGACAGCCCCAGCATTTT
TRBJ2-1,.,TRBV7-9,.,CASSSRGGGPREQFF,TGTGCCAGCAGCTCACGAGGGGGAGGCCCCAGAGAGCAGTTCTTC
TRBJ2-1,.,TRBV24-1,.,CATRSLNSEQFF,TGTGCCACCAGGAGCCTGAACAGTGAGCAGTTCTTC
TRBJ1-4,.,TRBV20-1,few,CSARSGTGSGKLFF,TGCAGTGCTAGATCGGGGACCGGGAGTGGAAAACTGTTTTTT
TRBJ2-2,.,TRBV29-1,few,CSVEGSGELFF,TGCAGCGTTGAAGGGAGCGGGGAGCTGTTTTTT
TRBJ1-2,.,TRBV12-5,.,CASGSGGYGYTF,TGTGCTAGTGGCTCCGGGGGCTATGGCTACACCTTC
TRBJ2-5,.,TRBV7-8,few,CASSPWDQQETQYF,TGTGCCAGCAGCCCGTGGGACCAACAAGAGACCCAGTACTTC
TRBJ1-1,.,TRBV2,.,CASASGVGTEAFF,TGTGCCAGCGCTTCAGGGGTCGGGACTGAAGCTTTCTTT
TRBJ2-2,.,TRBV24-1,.,CATSDNRVDTGELFF,TGTGCCACCAGTGATAACAGGGTGGACACCGGGGAGCTGTTTTTT
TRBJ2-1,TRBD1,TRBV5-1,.,CASSDWDRGGEQLF,TGCGCCAGCAGCGACTGGGACAGGGGAGGCGAGCAGTTATTC
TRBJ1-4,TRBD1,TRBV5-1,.,CASSLGDRGMEKLFF,TGCGCCAGCAGCTTGGGGGACAGGGGTATGGAAAAACTGTTTTTT
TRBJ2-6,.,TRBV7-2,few,CASSLGAAGANVLTF,TGTGCCAGCAGCTTAGGAGCAGCTGGGGCCAACGTCCTGACTTTC
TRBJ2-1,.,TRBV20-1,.,CSASRQPSSYNEQFF,TGCAGTGCATCCCGACAGCCGAGCTCCTACAATGAGCAGTTCTTC
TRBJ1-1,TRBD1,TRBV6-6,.,CASRLTTGGISSTEAFF,TGTGCCAGCAGACTTACGACAGGGGGGATATCAAGCACTGAAGCTTTCTTT
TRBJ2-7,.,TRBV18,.,CASSPRSGTKNEQYF,TGTGCCAGCTCACCACGATCGGGCACGAAAAACGAGCAGTACTTC
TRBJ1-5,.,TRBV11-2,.,CASSHSQGSQPQHF,TGTGCCAGCAGCCATTCGCAGGGGAGCCAGCCCCAGCATTTT
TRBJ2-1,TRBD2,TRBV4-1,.,CASSQDLLAGVNNEQFF,TGCGCCAGCAGCCAAGATCTACTAGCGGGGGTTAACAATGAGCAGTTCTTC
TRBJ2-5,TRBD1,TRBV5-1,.,CASSVDRGSETQYF,TGCGCCAGCAGCGTGGACAGGGGATCGGAGACCCAGTACTTC
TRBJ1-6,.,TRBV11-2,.,CASSLGGVSLHF,TGTGCCAGCAGCTTAGGCGGGGTTTCCCTCCACTTT
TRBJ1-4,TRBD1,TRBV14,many,CASSPGTGGEKLFF,TGTGCCAGCAGCCCGGGGACAGGGGGAGAAAAACTGTTTTTT
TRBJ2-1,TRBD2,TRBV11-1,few,CASSFSGGSHDNEQFF,TGTGCCAGCAGCTTTTCGGGCGGGAGCCACGACAATGAGCAGTTCTTC
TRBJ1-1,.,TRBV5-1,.,CASSLEPQSDTEAFF,TGCGCCAGCAGCTTGGAGCCCCAATCGGATACTGAAGCTTTCTTT
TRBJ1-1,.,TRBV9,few,CASSANRDYMNTEAFF,TGTGCCAGCAGCGCAAACAGGGACTACATGAACACTGAAGCTTTCTTT
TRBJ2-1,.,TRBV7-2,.,CASSLRLYSYNEQFF,TGTGCCAGCAGCTTACGTCTGTACTCCTACAATGAGCAGTTCTTC
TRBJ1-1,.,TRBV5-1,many,CASSLEGRNTEAFF,TGTGCCAGCAGCTTAGAGGGTCGGAACACTGAAGCTTTCTTT
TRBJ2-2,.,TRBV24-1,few,CATSDPTANTGELFF,TGTGCCACCAGTGACCCCACAGCGAACACCGGGGAGCTGTTTTTT
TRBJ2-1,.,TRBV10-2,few,CASSETYRNEQFF,TGCGCCAGCAGTGAAACCTATCGCAATGAGCAGTTCTTC
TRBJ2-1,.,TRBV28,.,CASSLRHEQFF,TGTGCCAGCAGTTTGCGGCATGAGCAGTTCTTC
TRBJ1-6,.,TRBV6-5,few,CASSYVGGGPNSPLHF,TGTGCCAGCAGTTATGTGGGGGGCGGCCCGAATTCACCCCTCCACTTT
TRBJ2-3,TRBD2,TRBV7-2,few,CASSLGTSADTQYF,TGTGCCAGCAGCTTAGGGACTAGCGCAGATACGCAGTATTTT
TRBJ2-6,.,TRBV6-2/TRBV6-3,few,CASSLARPSGANVLTF,TGTGCCAGCAGTTTGGCCAGGCCCTCTGGGGCCAACGTCCTGACTTTC
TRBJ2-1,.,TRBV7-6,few,CASSLGAGSGFDEQFF,TGTGCCAGCAGCTTGGGGGCAGGGTCTGGTTTCGATGAGCAGTTCTTC
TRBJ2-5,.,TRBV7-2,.,CASSQVGGETQYF,TGTGCCAGCAGTCAGGTTGGCGGCGAGACCCAGTACTTC
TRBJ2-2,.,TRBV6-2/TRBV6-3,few,CASSYSAYTGELFF,TGTGCCAGCAGTTACTCAGCGTACACCGGGGAGCTGTTTTTT
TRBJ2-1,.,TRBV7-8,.,CASKPRTGRNEQFF,TGTGCCAGCAAGCCCCGGACTGGACGTAATGAGCAGTTCTTC
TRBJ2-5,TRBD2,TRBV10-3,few,CAISVTSHQETQYF,TGTGCCATCAGTGTGACTAGCCACCAAGAGACCCAGTACTTC
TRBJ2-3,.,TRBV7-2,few,CASSLAPGSTDTQYF,TGTGCCAGCAGCTTAGCTCCAGGGTCCACAGATACGCAGTATTTT
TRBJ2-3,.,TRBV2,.,CASSGGQDTQYF,TGTGCAAGCTCAGGAGGGCAAGATACGCAGTATTTT
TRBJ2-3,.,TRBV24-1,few,CATSDAGQGADTQYF,TGTGCCACCAGTGACGCGGGGCAGGGAGCAGATACGCAGTATTTT
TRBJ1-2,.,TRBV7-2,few,CASSLAAQNYGYTF,TGTGCCAGCAGCTTAGCGGCACAGAACTATGGCTACACCTTC
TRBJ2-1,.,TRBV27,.,CASSLDTGNEQFF,TGTGCCAGCAGTTTAGATACTGGTAATGAGCAGTTCTTC
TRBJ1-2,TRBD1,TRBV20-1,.,CSLQGARGNYGYTF,TGCAGTCTACAGGGGGCGCGGGGTAACTATGGCTACACCTTC
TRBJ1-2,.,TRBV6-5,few,CASSYVRGAPNYGYTF,TGTGCCAGCAGTTACGTTCGGGGGGCGCCTAACTATGGCTACACCTTC